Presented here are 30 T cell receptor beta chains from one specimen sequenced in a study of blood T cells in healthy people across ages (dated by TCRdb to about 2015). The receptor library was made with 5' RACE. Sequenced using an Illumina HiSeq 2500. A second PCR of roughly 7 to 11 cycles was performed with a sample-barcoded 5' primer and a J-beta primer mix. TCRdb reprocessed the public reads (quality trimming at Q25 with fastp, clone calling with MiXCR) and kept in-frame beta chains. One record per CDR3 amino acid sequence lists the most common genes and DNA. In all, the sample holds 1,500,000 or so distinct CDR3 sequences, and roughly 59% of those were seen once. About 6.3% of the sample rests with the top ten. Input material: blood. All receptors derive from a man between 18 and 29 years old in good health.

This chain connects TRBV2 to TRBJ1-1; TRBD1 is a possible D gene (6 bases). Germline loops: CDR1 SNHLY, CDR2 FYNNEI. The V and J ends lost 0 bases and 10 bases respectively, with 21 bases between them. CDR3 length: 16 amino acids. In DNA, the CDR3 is TGTGCCAGCAGTGAAGCGCTTCTCGGGCAGGGGAAGAGAGCTTTCTTT. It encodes CASSEALLGQGKRAFF.

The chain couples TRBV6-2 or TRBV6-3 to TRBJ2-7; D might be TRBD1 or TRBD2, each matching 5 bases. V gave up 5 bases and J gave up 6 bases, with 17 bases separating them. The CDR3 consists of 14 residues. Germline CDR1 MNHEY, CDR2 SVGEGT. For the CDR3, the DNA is TGTGCCAGCAGTAATACAGGAATGGGGGTCGAGCAGTACTTC. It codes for CASSNTGMGVEQYF.

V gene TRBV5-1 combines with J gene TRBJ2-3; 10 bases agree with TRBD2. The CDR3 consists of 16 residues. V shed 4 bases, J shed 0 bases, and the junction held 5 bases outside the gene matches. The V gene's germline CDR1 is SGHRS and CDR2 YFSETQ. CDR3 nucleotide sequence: TGCGCCAGCAGCCTTCAGACTAGCGGGAGCACAGATACGCAGTATTTT. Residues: CASSLQTSGSTDTQYF.

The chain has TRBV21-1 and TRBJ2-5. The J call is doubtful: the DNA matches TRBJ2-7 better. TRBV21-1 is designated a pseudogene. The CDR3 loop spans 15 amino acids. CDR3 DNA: TGTGCCAGCAGCCCGACTCCGTTGTCTGGAAACGAGCAGTACTTC. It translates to CASSPTPLSGNEQYF.

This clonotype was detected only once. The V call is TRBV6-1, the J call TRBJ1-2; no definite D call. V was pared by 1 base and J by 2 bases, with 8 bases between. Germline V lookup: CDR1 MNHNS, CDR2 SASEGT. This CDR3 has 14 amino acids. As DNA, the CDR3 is TGTGCCAGCAGTGAAGGAATAGGGAACTATGGCTACACCTTC. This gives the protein CASSEGIGNYGYTF.

This CDR3 reads CASSHWDGAYEQYF. The CDR3 DNA reads as TGTGCCAGCAGCCATTGGGACGGGGCCTACGAGCAGTACTTC. The genes are TRBV14 and TRBJ2-7; either TRBD1 or TRBD2 may fit D (5 bases each). V dropped 3 bases and J dropped 2 bases, with 11 bases sitting between them. Germline CDR1 and CDR2: SGHDN and FVKESK. This CDR3 has 14 residues. The full variable domain, completed using reference TRBV14 and TRBJ2-7, is EAGVTQFPSHSVIEKGQTVTLRCDPISGHDNLYWYRRVMGKEIKFLLHFVKESKQDESGMPNNRFLAERTGGTYSTLKVQPAELEDSGVYFCASSHWDGAYEQYFGPGTRLTVT.

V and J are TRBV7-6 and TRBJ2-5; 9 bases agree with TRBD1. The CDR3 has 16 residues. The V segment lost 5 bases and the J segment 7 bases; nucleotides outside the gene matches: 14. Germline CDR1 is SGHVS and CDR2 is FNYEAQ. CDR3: CASSPLETGGALTQYF. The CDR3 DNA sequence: TGTGCCAGCAGCCCCCTTGAGACAGGGGGGGCTTTGACCCAGTACTTC. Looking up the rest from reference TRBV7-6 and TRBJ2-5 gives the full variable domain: GAGVSQSPRYKVTKRGQDVALRCDPISGHVSLYWYRQALGQGPEFLTYFNYEAQQDKSGLPNDRFSAERPEGSISTLTIQRTEQRDSAMYRCASSPLETGGALTQYFGPGTRLLVL.

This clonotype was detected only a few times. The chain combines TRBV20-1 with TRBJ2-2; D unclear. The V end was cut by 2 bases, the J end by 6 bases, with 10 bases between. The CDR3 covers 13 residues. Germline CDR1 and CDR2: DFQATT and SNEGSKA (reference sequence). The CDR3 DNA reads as TGCAGTGCTAGACCGCGCCCCGCCGGGGAGCTGTTTTTT. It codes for CSARPRPAGELFF.

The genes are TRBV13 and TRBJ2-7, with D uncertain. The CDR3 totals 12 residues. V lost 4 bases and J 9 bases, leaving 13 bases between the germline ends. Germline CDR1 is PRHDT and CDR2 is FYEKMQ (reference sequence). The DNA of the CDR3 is TGTGCCAGCAGCTCCGGTCGCGCCACGCAGTACTTC. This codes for CASSSGRATQYF.

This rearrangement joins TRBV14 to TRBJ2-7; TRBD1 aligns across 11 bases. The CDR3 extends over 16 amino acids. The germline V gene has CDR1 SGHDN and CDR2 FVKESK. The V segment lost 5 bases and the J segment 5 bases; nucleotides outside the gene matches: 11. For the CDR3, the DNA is TGTGCCAGCAGCTCACGGACAGGGGGCGCTTGGAACGAGCAGTACTTC. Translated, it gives CASSSRTGGAWNEQYF.

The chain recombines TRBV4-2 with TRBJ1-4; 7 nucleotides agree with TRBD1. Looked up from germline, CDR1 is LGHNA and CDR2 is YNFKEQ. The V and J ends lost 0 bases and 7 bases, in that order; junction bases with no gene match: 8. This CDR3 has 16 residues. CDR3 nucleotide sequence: TGTGCCAGCAGCCAAGACCCGACAGGGAGCGGTGAAAAACTGTTTTTT. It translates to CASSQDPTGSGEKLFF.

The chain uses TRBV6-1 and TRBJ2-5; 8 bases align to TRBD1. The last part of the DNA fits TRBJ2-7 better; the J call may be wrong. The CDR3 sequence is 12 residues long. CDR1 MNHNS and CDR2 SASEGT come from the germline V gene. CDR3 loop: CVSTGASYEQYF. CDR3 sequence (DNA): TGTGTCTCGACAGGGGCAAGCTACGAGCAGTACTTC.

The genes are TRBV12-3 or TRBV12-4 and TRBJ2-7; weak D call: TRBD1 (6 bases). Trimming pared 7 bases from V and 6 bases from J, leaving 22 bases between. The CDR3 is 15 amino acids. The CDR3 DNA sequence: TGTGCCAGCATCTACAGTTCGGCAGGGGTATCCGAGCAGTACTTC. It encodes CASIYSSAGVSEQYF.

CDR3 protein: CASSQEPGQGKKTEAFF. In DNA, the CDR3 is TGTGCCAGCAGCCAAGAACCGGGACAGGGGAAGAAGACTGAAGCTTTCTTT. The V and J genes are TRBV14 and TRBJ1-1; TRBD1 matches 10 bases. CDR3 size: 17 residues. CDR1 SGHDN and CDR2 FVKESK come from the germline V gene. With 0 bases clipped from V and 5 bases from J, the junction kept 9 bases outside the gene matches.

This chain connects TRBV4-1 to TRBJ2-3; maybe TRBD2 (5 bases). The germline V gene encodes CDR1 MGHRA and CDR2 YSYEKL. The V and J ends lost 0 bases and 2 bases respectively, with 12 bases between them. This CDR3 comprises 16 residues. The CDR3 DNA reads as TGCGCCAGCAGCCAAGACCCCGGAGGATACACAGATACGCAGTATTTT. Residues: CASSQDPGGYTDTQYF.

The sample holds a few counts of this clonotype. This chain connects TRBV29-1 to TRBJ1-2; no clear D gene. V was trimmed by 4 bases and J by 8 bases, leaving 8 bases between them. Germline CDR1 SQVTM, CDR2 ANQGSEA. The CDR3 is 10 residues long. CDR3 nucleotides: TGCAGCGTTGTACTGACGGGCTACACCTTC. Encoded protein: CSVVLTGYTF.

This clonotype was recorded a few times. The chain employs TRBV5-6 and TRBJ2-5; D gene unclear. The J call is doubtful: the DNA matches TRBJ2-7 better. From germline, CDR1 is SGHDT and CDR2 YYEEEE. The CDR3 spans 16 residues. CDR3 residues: CASSPTGKADQYEQYF. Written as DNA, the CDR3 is TGTGCCAGCAGCCCCACTGGGAAGGCAGATCAGTACGAGCAGTACTTC.

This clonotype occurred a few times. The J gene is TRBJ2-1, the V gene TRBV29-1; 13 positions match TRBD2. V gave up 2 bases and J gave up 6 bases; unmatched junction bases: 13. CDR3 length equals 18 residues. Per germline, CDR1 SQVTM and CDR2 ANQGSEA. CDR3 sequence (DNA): TGCAGCGTTGAACCGACTAGCGGGGGGCCTCACTCTCTCAATGAGCAGTTCTTC. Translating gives CSVEPTSGGPHSLNEQFF.

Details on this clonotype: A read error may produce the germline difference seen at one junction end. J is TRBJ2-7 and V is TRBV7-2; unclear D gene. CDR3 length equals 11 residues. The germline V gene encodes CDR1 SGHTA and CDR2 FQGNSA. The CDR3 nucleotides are TGTGCCAACAGCCAGATGGTAGCCCAGTACTTC. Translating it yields CANSQMVAQYF.

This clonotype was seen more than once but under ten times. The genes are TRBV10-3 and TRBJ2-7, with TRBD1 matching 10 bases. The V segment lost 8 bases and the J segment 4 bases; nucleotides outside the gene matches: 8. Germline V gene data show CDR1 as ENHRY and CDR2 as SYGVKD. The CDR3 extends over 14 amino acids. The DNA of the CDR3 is TGTGCCATCGCCCCCCGGGACAGGGGTTACGAGCAGTACTTC. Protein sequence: CAIAPRDRGYEQYF.

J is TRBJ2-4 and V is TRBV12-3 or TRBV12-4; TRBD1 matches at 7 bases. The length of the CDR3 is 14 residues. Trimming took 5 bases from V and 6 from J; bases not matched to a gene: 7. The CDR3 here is CASSPTGIVNIQYF. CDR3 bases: TGTGCCAGCAGTCCGACAGGGATCGTAAACATTCAGTACTTC.

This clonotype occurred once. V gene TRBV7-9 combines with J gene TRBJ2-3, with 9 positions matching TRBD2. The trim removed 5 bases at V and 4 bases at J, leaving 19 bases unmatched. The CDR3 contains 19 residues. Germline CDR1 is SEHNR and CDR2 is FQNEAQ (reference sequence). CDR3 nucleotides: TGTGCCAGCAGCAGACCAAAGCGGGAGGTTCGATCCCCCCCAGATACGCAGTATTTT. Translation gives CASSRPKREVRSPPDTQYF. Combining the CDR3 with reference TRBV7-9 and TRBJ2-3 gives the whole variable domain DTGVSQNPRHKITKRGQNVTFRCDPISEHNRLYWYRQTLGQGPEFLTYFQNEAQLEKSRLLSDRFSAERPKGSFSTLEIQRTEQGDSAMYLCASSRPKREVRSPPDTQYFGPGTRLTVL.

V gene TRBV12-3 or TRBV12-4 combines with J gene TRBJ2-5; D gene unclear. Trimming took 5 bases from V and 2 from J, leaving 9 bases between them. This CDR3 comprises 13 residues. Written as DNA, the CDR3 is TGTGCCAGCAGTATGGGCCAACAAGAGACCCAGTACTTC. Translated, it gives CASSMGQQETQYF.

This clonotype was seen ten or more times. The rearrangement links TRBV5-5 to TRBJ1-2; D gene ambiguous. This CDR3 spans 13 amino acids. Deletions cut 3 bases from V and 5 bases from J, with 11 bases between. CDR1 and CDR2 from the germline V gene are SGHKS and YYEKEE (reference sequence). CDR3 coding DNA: TGTGCCAGCAGCTCCGACGGAGGGTATGGCTACACCTTC. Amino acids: CASSSDGGYGYTF.

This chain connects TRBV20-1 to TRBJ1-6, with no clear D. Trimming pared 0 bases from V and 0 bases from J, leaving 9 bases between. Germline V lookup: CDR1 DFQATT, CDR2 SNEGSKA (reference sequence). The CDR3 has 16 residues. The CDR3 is CSARDPRNSYNSPLHF. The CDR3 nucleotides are TGCAGTGCTAGAGATCCCCGGAACTCCTATAATTCACCCCTCCACTTT.

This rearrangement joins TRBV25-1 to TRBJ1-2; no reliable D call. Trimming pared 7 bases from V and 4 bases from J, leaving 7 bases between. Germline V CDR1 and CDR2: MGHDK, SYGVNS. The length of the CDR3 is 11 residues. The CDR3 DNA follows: TGTGCCAGCAATGGCCTCTATGGCTACACCTTC. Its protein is CASNGLYGYTF.

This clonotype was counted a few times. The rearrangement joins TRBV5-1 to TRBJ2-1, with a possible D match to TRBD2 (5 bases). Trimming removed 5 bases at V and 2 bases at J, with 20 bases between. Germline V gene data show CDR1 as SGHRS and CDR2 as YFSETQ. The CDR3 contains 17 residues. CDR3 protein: CASRTHAQTTTYNEQFF. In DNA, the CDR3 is TGCGCCAGCAGAACTCACGCGCAGACTACTACCTACAATGAGCAGTTCTTC.

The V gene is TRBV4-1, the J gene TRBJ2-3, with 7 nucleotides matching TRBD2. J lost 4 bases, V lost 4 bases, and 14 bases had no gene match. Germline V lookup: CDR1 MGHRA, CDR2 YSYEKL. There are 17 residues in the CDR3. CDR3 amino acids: CASSLPPGLTPSDTQYF. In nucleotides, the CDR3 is TGCGCCAGCAGCCTCCCTCCGGGACTAACCCCCTCAGATACGCAGTATTTT.

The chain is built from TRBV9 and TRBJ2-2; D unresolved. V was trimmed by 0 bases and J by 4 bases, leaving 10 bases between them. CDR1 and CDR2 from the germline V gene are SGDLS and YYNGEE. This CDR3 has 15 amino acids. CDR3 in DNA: TGTGCCAGCAGCGTAGAAATTAGCTCCACCGGGGAGCTGTTTTTT. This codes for CASSVEISSTGELFF.

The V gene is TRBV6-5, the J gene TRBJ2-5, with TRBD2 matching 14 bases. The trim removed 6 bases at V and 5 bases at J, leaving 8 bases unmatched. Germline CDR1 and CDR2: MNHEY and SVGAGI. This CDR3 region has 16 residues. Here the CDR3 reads CASSLGLAGVYETQYF. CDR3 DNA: TGTGCCAGCAGCCTGGGACTAGCGGGAGTCTATGAGACCCAGTACTTC.